These 27 T cell receptor beta chains originate from one sample sequenced in a study of T cells in tuberculosis. Sequencing used immunoSEQ multiplex PCR; TCRdb keeps in-frame clones, though not all of them. The sample lists 25,000 to 35,000 clones, around 94% occurring once. Sequenced material: PBMCs. Source of these receptors: a donor between 10 and 35 years old with latent tuberculosis or without tuberculosis infection.

This chain connects TRBV27 to TRBJ2-7, with D possibly TRBD2 on 6 matching bases. V shed 2 bases and J shed 2 bases, with 10 bases lying between them. The CDR3 sequence is 14 residues long. CDR1 and CDR2 (germline): MNHEY, SMNVEV (reference sequence). The CDR3 DNA sequence: TGTGCCAGCAGTTTAGTTGCGGGGCCCTACGAGCAGTACTTC. Residues: CASSLVAGPYEQYF.

V gene TRBV28 combines with J gene TRBJ2-4, with D uncertain. CDR3 length: 14 amino acids. Between the trimmed V and J ends, which lost 2 bases and 1 base, there was a span of 6 bases. Germline V gene lookup returns CDR1 MDHEN and CDR2 SYDVKM. The chain's CDR3 is CASSLSRAKNIQYF. In DNA form, the CDR3 reads TGTGCCAGCAGTTTAAGCAGGGCCAAAAACATTCAGTACTTC.

This chain uses TRBV5-4 with TRBJ2-5; perhaps TRBD1 as D (6 bases). Germline lookup yields CDR1 SGHNT and CDR2 YYREEE (reference sequence). Trimming pared 0 bases from V and 4 bases from J, leaving 13 bases between. The CDR3 extends over 15 amino acids. CDR3 nucleotide sequence: TGTGCCAGCAGCTTGGGACAGGCCGGGCGAGAGACCCAGTACTTC. It specifies CASSLGQAGRETQYF.

The chain uses TRBV5-1 and TRBJ1-1; D might be TRBD1 (5 bases). Deletions cut 3 bases from V and 2 bases from J, with 14 bases between. The CDR3 loop spans 15 amino acids. Germline loops: CDR1 SGHRS, CDR2 YFSETQ. The CDR3 bases are TGCGCCAGCAGCTCTGAAGGGGCTTTCAACACTGAAGCTTTCTTT. It codes for CASSSEGAFNTEAFF.

The rearrangement joins TRBV5-1 to TRBJ2-5; 13 bases map to TRBD2. V trimming: 3 bases; J trimming: 1 base; junction bases outside the gene matches: 3. Germline V gene data show CDR1 as SGHRS and CDR2 as YFSETQ. This CDR3 contains 16 residues. The CDR3 region has the DNA TGCGCCAGCAGCTCGGGACTAGCGGGACTCCAAGAGACCCAGTACTTC. Protein: CASSSGLAGLQETQYF.

The chain couples TRBV7-9 to TRBJ2-7, with 8 positions matching TRBD2. V lost 2 bases to trimming and J lost 2 bases; unmatched junction nucleotides: 14. Per the germline V gene, CDR1 is SEHNR and CDR2 is FQNEAQ (reference sequence). This CDR3 contains 18 residues. CDR3 loop: CASSLMFREGGNPYEQYF. Here the CDR3 DNA reads TGTGCCAGCAGCTTAATGTTCCGGGAGGGAGGGAATCCCTACGAGCAGTACTTC.

This sequence joins TRBV7-8 and TRBJ1-3; D is unresolved. Germline V CDR1 and CDR2: SGHVS, FQNEAQ. The CDR3 is made up of 13 amino acids. The V end was cut by 6 bases, the J end by 0 bases, with 6 bases between. Here the CDR3 DNA reads TGTGCCAGCAGTTCATTCTCTGGAAACACCATATATTTT. This translates into CASSSFSGNTIYF.

This clone was found once. The chain couples TRBV15 to TRBJ1-5; no clear D. The CDR3 has 15 residues. The germline CDR1 and CDR2 sequences are LNHNV and YYDKDF (reference sequence). The V end was cut by 0 bases, the J end by 0 bases, with 6 bases between. CDR3 sequence: CATSRDSHSNQPQHF. CDR3 in DNA: TGTGCCACCAGCAGAGATTCCCATAGCAATCAGCCCCAGCATTTT. The variable domain in full, completed from reference TRBV15 and TRBJ1-5, reads DAMVIQNPRYQVTQFGKPVTLSCSQTLNHNVMYWYQQKSSQAPKLLFHYYDKDFNNEADTPDNFQSRRPNTSFCFLDIRSPGLGDTAMYLCATSRDSHSNQPQHFGDGTRLSIL.

The chain is built from TRBV4-1 and TRBJ2-7; TRBD2 matches 8 bases. Germline CDR1 MGHRA, CDR2 YSYEKL. The CDR3 length is 16 residues. With V trimmed by 1 base and J by 2 bases, 7 bases remained unmatched. The CDR3 protein is CASSQAIAGLAYEQYF. The CDR3, as DNA: TGCGCCAGCAGCCAAGCAATAGCGGGACTTGCCTACGAGCAGTACTTC.

V usage is TRBV6-4 and J usage is TRBJ2-5; 8 nucleotides agree with TRBD2. Germline CDR1 reads MRHNA; CDR2 reads SNTAGT. This CDR3 region has 15 residues. V lost 9 bases and J lost 2; bases outside the gene matches: 11. The CDR3 here is CARPSGSGGQETQYF. DNA for the CDR3: TGTGCCAGACCCAGCGGGAGTGGGGGGCAAGAGACCCAGTACTTC.

The chain uses TRBV4-1 and TRBJ2-1; 7 bases fit TRBD1. CDR3 length: 15 amino acids. Germline loops: CDR1 MGHRA, CDR2 YSYEKL. The V gene end was trimmed by 5 bases and the J gene end by 4 bases; junction bases not matched to a gene: 8. The CDR3 coding sequence is TGCGCCAGCAGCGACCGGGACAGATCTTACAATGAGCAGTTCTTC. Translated: CASSDRDRSYNEQFF.

The CDR3 sequence is CASSRPLSGDTQYF. The CDR3 coding sequence is TGTGCCAGCAGCCGCCCGTTGAGTGGAGATACGCAGTATTTT. This chain uses TRBV11-2 with TRBJ2-3; D is undetermined. Germline V gene sequence: CDR1 SGHAT, CDR2 FQNNGV. The V end lost 5 bases, the J end lost 5 bases, and 14 bases lay between the germline ends. CDR3 length: 14 residues.

A note on this clone: Other nucleotide sequences in the sample specify the same CDR3. The chain combines TRBV7-9 with TRBJ1-1; D call uncertain. The germline V gene has CDR1 SEHNR and CDR2 FQNEAQ (reference sequence). CDR3 size: 14 residues. V was pared by 1 base and J by 2 bases, with 8 bases between. For the CDR3, the DNA is TGTGCCAGCAGCTTAGGGGGAGGTAACACTGAAGCTTTCTTT. Amino acids: CASSLGGGNTEAFF.

The V gene is TRBV6-5, the J gene TRBJ1-4; D unclear. V gave up 6 bases and J gave up 4 bases, with 15 bases separating them. This CDR3 is built from 15 residues. Germline assignment: CDR1 MNHEY and CDR2 SVGAGI. CDR3 nucleotides: TGTGCCAGCAGCTCCCGCGGACGGGGTAATGAAAAACTGTTTTTT. It is translated as CASSSRGRGNEKLFF.

The chain employs TRBV6-5 and TRBJ1-1; TRBD1 might be the D (5 bases). Per the germline V gene, CDR1 is MNHEY and CDR2 is SVGAGI. The CDR3 is 12 amino acids. Trimming left V 8 bases short and J 4 bases short, with 11 bases between. The CDR3 loop is CASWFGGTEAFF. The CDR3 DNA is TGTGCCAGCTGGTTCGGGGGCACTGAAGCTTTCTTT.

The J gene is TRBJ2-7, the V gene TRBV27, with unresolved D. V was shortened by 4 bases and J by 5 bases, with 9 bases between the two germline ends. There are 12 residues in the CDR3. Germline assignment: CDR1 MNHEY and CDR2 SMNVEV (reference sequence). The CDR3 sequence is CASSSPPNEQYF. The CDR3 DNA follows: TGTGCCAGCAGTTCCCCCCCTAACGAGCAGTACTTC.

This chain links TRBV18 with TRBJ2-7; possibly TRBD2 for D (5 bases). The CDR3 is made up of 12 amino acids. The V and J ends lost 5 bases and 6 bases respectively, with 11 bases between them. In germline, CDR1 is KGHSH, CDR2 LQKENI. CDR3 bases: TGTGCCAGCTCAGCGGGTAGTGGCGAGCAGTACTTC. This encodes CASSAGSGEQYF.

The chain links TRBV11-2 to TRBJ2-2; no clear D. The CDR3 has 12 amino acids. Germline loops: CDR1 SGHAT, CDR2 FQNNGV. The V and J ends lost 7 bases and 4 bases respectively, with 7 bases between them. The CDR3 region is CASTPSTGELFF. For the CDR3, the DNA is TGTGCCAGCACCCCGAGCACCGGGGAGCTGTTTTTT. Complete variable domain (other parts from reference TRBV11-2 and TRBJ2-2): EAGVAQSPRYKIIEKRQSVAFWCNPISGHATLYWYQQILGQGPKLLIQFQNNGVVDDSQLPKDRFSAERLKGVDSTLKIQPAKLEDSAVYLCASTPSTGELFFGEGSRLTVL.

The chain has TRBV4-1 and TRBJ1-1, with D hard to call. This CDR3 comprises 13 residues. With 4 bases removed from V and 3 bases from J, the gap between germline ends came to 9 bases. CDR1 MGHRA and CDR2 YSYEKL come from the germline V gene. CDR3 coding DNA: TGCGCCAGCAGCCGAGCCGTAGACACTGAAGCTTTCTTT. It yields the protein CASSRAVDTEAFF.

The chain joins TRBV4-2 to TRBJ2-7; 11 positions match TRBD2. CDR3 length equals 19 residues. V dropped 1 base and J dropped 1; count of bases not matched to a gene: 12. From germline, CDR1 is LGHNA and CDR2 YNFKEQ. CDR3 sequence: CASSQVAGSGTSGSYEQYF. In DNA, the CDR3 is TGTGCCAGCAGCCAAGTGGCGGGGTCCGGGACTAGCGGTTCCTACGAGCAGTACTTC.

This chain links TRBV4-1 with TRBJ2-5; TRBD1 matches 11 bases. The CDR3 consists of 14 residues. J gave up 2 bases and V 4 bases, and 0 bases lay outside the gene matches. Per the germline V gene, CDR1 is MGHRA and CDR2 is YSYEKL. CDR3 protein: CASSRDRGQETQYF. The CDR3 nucleotides are TGCGCCAGCAGCCGGGACAGGGGGCAAGAGACCCAGTACTTC.

This sequence joins TRBV30 and TRBJ2-2; tentative D call: TRBD1 (6 bases). V lost 0 bases and J 9 bases, leaving 8 bases between the germline ends. The CDR3 runs 12 residues. Per the germline V gene, CDR1 is GTSNPN and CDR2 is SVGIG (reference sequence). In nucleotides, the CDR3 is TGTGCCTGGAGTGTTAGGGGGAGGGAGCTGTTTTTT. Translated, it gives CAWSVRGRELFF.

As for this clone: One junction end does not reproduce the germline sequence, and a read error may be involved. The CDR3 here is CASSSLRSGRDEQFF. As DNA, the CDR3 is TGTGCTAGCAGCTCTTTAAGGAGCGGTAGGGATGAGCAGTTCTTC. The chain joins TRBV7-7 to TRBJ2-1; a possible D gene is TRBD2 (5 bases). Germline CDR1 is SSHAT and CDR2 is FNYEAQ (reference sequence). The CDR3 consists of 15 residues.

The chain employs TRBV5-1 and TRBJ2-1, with D possibly TRBD2 on 7 matching bases. Germline V lookup: CDR1 SGHRS, CDR2 YFSETQ. The V gene lost 6 bases and the J gene lost 8 bases, with 21 bases spanning the gap. This CDR3 spans 15 amino acids. The CDR3 coding sequence is TGCGCCAGCATCCTAGAGGGGGAGGGCCGAGATGAGCAGTTCTTC. Protein: CASILEGEGRDEQFF.

The chain joins TRBV6-5 to TRBJ1-1, with D perhaps matching TRBD1 (6 bases). Germline V gene data show CDR1 as MNHEY and CDR2 as SVGAGI. The V and J ends lost 0 bases and 7 bases respectively, with 12 bases between them. CDR3 size: 14 residues. The CDR3 nucleotides are TGTGCCAGCAGTTACTCGACCTCAGGGGATGAAGCTTTCTTT. Amino acids: CASSYSTSGDEAFF.

The chain carries TRBV5-1 and TRBJ2-3, with 7 positions matching TRBD1. J lost 1 base, V lost 4 bases, and 6 bases had no gene match. The length of the CDR3 is 15 residues. Germline CDR1 and CDR2: SGHRS and YFSETQ. CDR3 amino acids: CASSVRDRGTDTQYF. CDR3 nucleotide sequence: TGCGCCAGCAGCGTACGGGACAGAGGCACAGATACGCAGTATTTT.

The chain uses TRBV11-2 and TRBJ2-1, with a weak D call TRBD1 (5 bases). The CDR3 extends over 19 amino acids. The germline CDR1 and CDR2 sequences are SGHAT and FQNNGV. Trimming cost V 4 bases and J 1 base, with 23 bases left between them. This CDR3 reads CASSSPPWGKRGSYNEQFF. The CDR3 DNA is TGTGCCAGCAGCTCACCACCCTGGGGCAAACGTGGTTCCTACAATGAGCAGTTCTTC. The whole variable domain, filled in from reference TRBV11-2 and TRBJ2-1, reads EAGVAQSPRYKIIEKRQSVAFWCNPISGHATLYWYQQILGQGPKLLIQFQNNGVVDDSQLPKDRFSAERLKGVDSTLKIQPAKLEDSAVYLCASSSPPWGKRGSYNEQFFGPGTRLTVL.